Following are 2 T cell receptor beta chains from one sample sequenced in a study of blood T cell repertoires in COVID-19. Measured with immunoSEQ multiplex PCR; TCRdb has only the in-frame clones, and not every one. The sample lists about 33,000 clones; almost 90% were seen once. The sequenced material came from peripheral blood. These receptors were obtained from a human donor in a cohort sampled during active COVID-19.

This clone was picked up one time. This sequence joins TRBV5-1 and TRBJ2-3; a weak D match, TRBD2 (5 bases). The ends were cut back, 7 bases at V and 5 bases at J, with 14 bases in the middle. Germline V lookup: CDR1 SGHRS, CDR2 YFSETQ. The CDR3 has 13 amino acids. CDR3 bases: TGCGCCAGCTCCCCCGGAGGCTTAGATACGCAGTATTTT. Translated, it gives CASSPGGLDTQYF.

This clone has a single count. The chain uses TRBV7-9 and TRBJ1-4; 9 bases agree with TRBD1. J was trimmed by 2 bases and V by 4 bases; bases with no gene match: 8. CDR1 is SEHNR, CDR2 FQNEAQ, per germline (reference sequence). This CDR3 region has 17 residues. The DNA of the CDR3 is TGTGCCAGCAGCTACCCGGGACAGGGATCCACTAATGAAAAACTGTTTTTT. It translates to CASSYPGQGSTNEKLFF.